This T cell receptor beta chain came from a study of blood T cell repertoires in COVID-19. Study-wide context: Whether acute or convalescent, the COVID-19 samples came from the United States, Italy and Spain. PBMCs, B-cell-depleted T cells, or T cells provided the cDNA or gDNA that made up the material.

The CDR3 runs 14 residues. The V gene's germline CDR1 is SNHLY and CDR2 FYNNEI. J was trimmed by 5 bases and V by 7 bases; bases with no gene match: 8. Per the study methods: Estimation of nucleated cell counts relied on the amplification of reference gene primers. Sequencing used immunoSEQ multiplex PCR; TCRdb keeps in-frame clones, though not all of them. Clone size and the V and J calls come from that table; the DNA yielded D and trimming. The repertoire holds about 74,000 clones, with less than 95% as singletons. The genes are TRBV2 and TRBJ2-3, with 8 nucleotides matching TRBD1. The TCR sequence derives from a woman aged 55-70 years with active COVID-19. The material sequenced was peripheral blood. The CDR3 protein is CASTQGQAGDTQYF. CDR3 DNA: TGTGCCAGCACCCAGGGACAGGCTGGAGATACGCAGTATTTT.